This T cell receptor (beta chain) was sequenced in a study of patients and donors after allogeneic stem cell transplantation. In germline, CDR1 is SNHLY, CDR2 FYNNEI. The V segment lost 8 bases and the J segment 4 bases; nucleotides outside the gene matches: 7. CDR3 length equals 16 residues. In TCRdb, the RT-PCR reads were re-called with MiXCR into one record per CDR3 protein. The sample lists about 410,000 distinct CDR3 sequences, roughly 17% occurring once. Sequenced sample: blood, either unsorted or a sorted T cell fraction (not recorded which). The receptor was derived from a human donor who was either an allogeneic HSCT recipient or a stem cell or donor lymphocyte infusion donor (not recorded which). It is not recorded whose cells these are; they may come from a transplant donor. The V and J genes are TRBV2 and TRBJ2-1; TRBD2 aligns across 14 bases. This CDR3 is CASGGLAGVSYNEQFF. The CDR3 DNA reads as TGTGCCAGCGGGGGACTAGCGGGAGTTTCTTACAATGAGCAGTTCTTC.